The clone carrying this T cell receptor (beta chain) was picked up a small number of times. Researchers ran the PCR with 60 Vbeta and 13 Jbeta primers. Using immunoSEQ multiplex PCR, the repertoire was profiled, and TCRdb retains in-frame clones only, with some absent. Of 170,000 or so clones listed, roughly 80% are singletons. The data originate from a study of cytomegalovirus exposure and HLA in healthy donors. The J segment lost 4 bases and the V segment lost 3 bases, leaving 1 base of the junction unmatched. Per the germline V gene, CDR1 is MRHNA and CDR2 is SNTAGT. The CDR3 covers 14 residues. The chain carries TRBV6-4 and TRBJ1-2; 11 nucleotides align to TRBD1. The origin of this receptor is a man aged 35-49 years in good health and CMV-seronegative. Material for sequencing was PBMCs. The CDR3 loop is CASSEGTGGYGYTF. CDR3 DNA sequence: TGTGCCAGCAGTGAAGGGACAGGGGGCTATGGCTACACCTTC.